This T cell receptor beta chain was recovered during a study of blood T cell repertoires in COVID-19. This clone was found a few times. Some clones are missing from TCRdb's copy, which holds only in-frame ones; the method was immunoSEQ multiplex PCR. This table has 200,000 to 250,000 clones, roughly 89% appearing once. V lost 2 bases and J lost 5, with 26 bases in between. Germline CDR1 and CDR2: SGHNT and YYREEE (reference sequence). The CDR3 consists of 18 residues. This sequence was found in a man aged 55-75 years who had recovered from COVID-19. V gene TRBV5-4 combines with J gene TRBJ2-7, with a weak D call TRBD2 (6 bases). Sequenced input: peripheral blood. The CDR3 spells CASSFDTGVVTQRDEQYF. The CDR3 nucleotides are TGTGCCAGCAGCTTTGATACGGGAGTAGTAACTCAGAGGGACGAGCAGTACTTC.